This TCR beta chain is from a study of control samples from healthy donors and cancer patients. The V gene's germline CDR1 is SGHTS and CDR2 YDEGEE. The CDR3 length is 15 residues. With 2 bases clipped from V and 5 bases from J, the junction kept 7 bases outside the gene matches. The assay was immunoSEQ multiplex PCR, and TCRdb's table has in-frame clones only and misses some. The sample includes about 120,000 clones, around nine tenths of them seen just once. The rearrangement joins TRBV5-8 to TRBJ2-7; 10 positions agree with TRBD1. The sequenced material came from blood. The clonotype was recovered from a man aged 25 to 40 in good health. The CDR3 DNA is TGTGCCAGCAGCTTTGCGACGACAGGGGGCGACGAGCAGTACTTC. Residues: CASSFATTGGDEQYF. Full variable domain (remainder filled in from reference TRBV5-8 and TRBJ2-7): EAGVTQSPTHLIKTRGQQATLRCSPISGHTSVYWYQQALGLGLQFLLWYDEGEERNRGNFPPRFSGRQFPNYSSELNVNALELEDSALYLCASSFATTGGDEQYFGPGTRLTVT.